The 4 T cell receptor beta chains given below trace back to one sample, sequenced in a study of blood T cells in healthy people across ages. It was with a sample-barcoded 5' primer and a J-beta primer mix that a second PCR of roughly 7 to 11 cycles was run. One entry per CDR3 protein results from TCRdb running MiXCR on the 5' RACE reads. In the table there are 700,000 to 850,000 distinct CDR3 sequences, roughly 35% of which are singletons. The sequenced sample was blood. The receptor source for this set is a young man in good health.

DNA for the CDR3: TGTGCCAGCAGCGCCCGGGACAGGAACACAGATACGCAGTATTTT. It is translated as CASSARDRNTDTQYF. The chain joins TRBV7-3 to TRBJ2-3, with 8 positions matching TRBD1. This CDR3 has 15 residues. The germline CDR1 and CDR2 sequences are SGHTA and FQGTGA. V lost 5 bases and J lost 2; bases outside the gene matches: 6.

Comments on this clonotype: A read error may account for a junction end that differs from germline. The chain carries TRBV10-3 and TRBJ2-1; D is perhaps TRBD2 (7 bases). The CDR3 consists of 16 residues. CDR1 ENHRY and CDR2 SYGVKD come from the germline V gene. Here the CDR3 DNA reads TGTGCCATCAGTGGAGCGGGGAGGGGGTCCTACAATGAGCGGTTCTTC. Its protein is CAISGAGRGSYNERFF.

This clonotype occurred many times. CDR3 protein: CASSHAGTEGLNYGYTF. The CDR3 DNA follows: TGCGCCAGCAGCCATGCCGGGACAGAAGGCCTTAACTATGGCTACACCTTC. V gene TRBV4-1 combines with J gene TRBJ1-2; 7 bases agree with TRBD1. The CDR3 extends over 17 amino acids. Unmatched junction bases numbered 11, after V lost 3 bases and J lost 1 base. Germline values: CDR1 MGHRA, CDR2 YSYEKL.

V gene TRBV21-1 combines with J gene TRBJ2-1; the DNA was not used to check the table's D call, TRBD1. TRBV21-1 is deemed a pseudogene. The length of the CDR3 is 15 residues. CDR3 in amino acids: CATTIQGERNNEQFF. In DNA, the CDR3 is TGTGCCACCACCATACAGGGGGAAAGAAACAATGAGCAGTTCTTC.